The 5 T cell receptor beta chains in this list originate from one sample, sequenced in a study of blood T cell repertoires in COVID-19. TCRdb's copy holds only in-frame clones and misses some; the assay was immunoSEQ multiplex PCR. Of a few hundred thousand clones in the sample, 75% to 90% were seen once. Input material: PBMCs or T cells enriched from blood (not recorded which). The receptors here all came from a woman in her 30s who had recovered from COVID-19.

This rearrangement joins TRBV2 to TRBJ1-2; D perhaps matches TRBD1 (6 bases). Germline CDR1 is SNHLY and CDR2 is FYNNEI. V lost 6 bases, J lost 2 bases, and 10 bases lay in between. The CDR3 extends over 13 amino acids. The CDR3 nucleotides are TGTGCCAGCAGAGCAGACAGGAACTATGGCTACACCTTC. Amino acid sequence: CASRADRNYGYTF.

This clone was counted a single time. The chain employs TRBV5-6 and TRBJ2-1; TRBD1 agrees at 8 bases. Germline V gene data show CDR1 as SGHDT and CDR2 as YYEEEE. The CDR3 is 14 amino acids. Trimming at V came to 0 bases and at J to 4 bases, leaving 0 bases not matched to a gene. CDR3 amino acids: CASSLGTGYNEQFF. The CDR3 DNA follows: TGTGCCAGCAGCTTGGGGACAGGGTACAATGAGCAGTTCTTC.

The chain has TRBV27 and TRBJ1-4, with a tentative D call TRBD1 (6 bases). V lost 5 bases, J lost 9 bases, and 10 bases lay in between. Germline V gene sequence: CDR1 MNHEY, CDR2 SMNVEV (reference sequence). The CDR3 sequence is 12 residues long. The CDR3 sequence: CASSEDRQKLFF. The CDR3 nucleotides read TGTGCCAGCAGTGAGGACAGACAAAAACTGTTTTTT.

CDR3 bases: TGTGCCTGGAGTGGGGACACTTTCTACGAGCAGTACTTC. It codes for CAWSGDTFYEQYF. V gene TRBV30 combines with J gene TRBJ2-7; perhaps TRBD1 as D (6 bases). Germline values: CDR1 GTSNPN, CDR2 SVGIG (reference sequence). With 1 base removed from V and 3 bases from J, the gap between germline ends came to 10 bases. This CDR3 is built from 13 residues.

This chain joins TRBV27 and TRBJ1-4; a weak D match, TRBD1 (5 bases). The V end lost 5 bases, the J end lost 5 bases, and 9 bases lay between the germline ends. CDR1 is MNHEY and CDR2 is SMNVEV in the germline V gene (reference sequence). This CDR3 is built from 13 residues. The CDR3 here is CASSARANEKLFF. For the CDR3, the DNA is TGTGCCAGCAGTGCCAGGGCCAATGAAAAACTGTTTTTT.